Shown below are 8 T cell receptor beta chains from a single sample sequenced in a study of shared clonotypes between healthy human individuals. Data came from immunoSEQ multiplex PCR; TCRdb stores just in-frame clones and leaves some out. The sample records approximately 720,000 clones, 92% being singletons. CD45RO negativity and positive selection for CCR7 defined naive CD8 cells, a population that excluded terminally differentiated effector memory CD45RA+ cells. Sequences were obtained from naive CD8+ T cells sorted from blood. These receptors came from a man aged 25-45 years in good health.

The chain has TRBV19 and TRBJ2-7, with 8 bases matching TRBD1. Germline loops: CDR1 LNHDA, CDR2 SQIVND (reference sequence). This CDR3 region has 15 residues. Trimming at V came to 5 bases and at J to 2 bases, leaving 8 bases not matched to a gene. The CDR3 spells CASSWGTGITYEQYF. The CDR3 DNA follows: TGTGCCAGTAGTTGGGGGACAGGAATAACCTACGAGCAGTACTTC.

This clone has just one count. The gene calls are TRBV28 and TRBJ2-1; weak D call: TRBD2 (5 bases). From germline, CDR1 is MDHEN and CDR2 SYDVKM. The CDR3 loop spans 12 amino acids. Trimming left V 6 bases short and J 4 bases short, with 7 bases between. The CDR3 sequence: CASSDYYNEQFF. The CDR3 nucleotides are TGTGCCAGCAGCGACTATTACAATGAGCAGTTCTTC.

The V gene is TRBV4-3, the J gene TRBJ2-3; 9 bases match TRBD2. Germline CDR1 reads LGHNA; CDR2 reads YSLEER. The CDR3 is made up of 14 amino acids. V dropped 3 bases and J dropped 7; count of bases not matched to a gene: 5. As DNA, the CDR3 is TGCGCCAGCAGCCAGGACGGACTAGCGAATACGCAGTATTTT. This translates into CASSQDGLANTQYF.

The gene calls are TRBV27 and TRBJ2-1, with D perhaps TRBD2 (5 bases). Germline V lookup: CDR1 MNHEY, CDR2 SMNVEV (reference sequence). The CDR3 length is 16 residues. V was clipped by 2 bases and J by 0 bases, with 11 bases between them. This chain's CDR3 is CASSLLLGSSYNEQFF. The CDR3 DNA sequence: TGTGCCAGCAGTTTACTCCTAGGGAGCTCCTACAATGAGCAGTTCTTC.

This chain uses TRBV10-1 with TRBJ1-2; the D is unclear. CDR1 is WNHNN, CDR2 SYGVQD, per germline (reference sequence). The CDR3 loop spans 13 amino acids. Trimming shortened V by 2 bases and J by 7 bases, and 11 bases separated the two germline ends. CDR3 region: CASSEGPGTGYTF. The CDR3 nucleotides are TGCGCCAGCAGTGAGGGACCCGGTACTGGCTACACCTTC.

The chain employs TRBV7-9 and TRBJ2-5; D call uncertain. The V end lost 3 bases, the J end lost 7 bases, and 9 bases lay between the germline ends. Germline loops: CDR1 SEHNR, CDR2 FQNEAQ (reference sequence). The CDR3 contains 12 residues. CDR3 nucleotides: TGTGCCAGCAGCTTGGAGCGAGCGACCCAGTACTTC. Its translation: CASSLERATQYF. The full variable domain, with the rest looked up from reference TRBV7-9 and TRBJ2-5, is DTGVSQNPRHKITKRGQNVTFRCDPISEHNRLYWYRQTLGQGPEFLTYFQNEAQLEKSRLLSDRFSAERPKGSFSTLEIQRTEQGDSAMYLCASSLERATQYFGPGTRLLVL.

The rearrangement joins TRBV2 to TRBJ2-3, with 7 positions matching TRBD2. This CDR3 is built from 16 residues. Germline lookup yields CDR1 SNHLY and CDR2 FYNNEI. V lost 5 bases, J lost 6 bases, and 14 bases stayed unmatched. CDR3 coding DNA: TGTGCCAGCAGTAGGGCTGTGGGGGGGACGCGCGATACGCAGTATTTT. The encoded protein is CASSRAVGGTRDTQYF.

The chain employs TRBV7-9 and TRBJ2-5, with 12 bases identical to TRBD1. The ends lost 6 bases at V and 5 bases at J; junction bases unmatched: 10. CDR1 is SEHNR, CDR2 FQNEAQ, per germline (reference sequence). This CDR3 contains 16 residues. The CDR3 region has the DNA TGTGCCAGCAGAAATAACCCGGGACAGGGGGCGGAGACCCAGTACTTC. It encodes CASRNNPGQGAETQYF. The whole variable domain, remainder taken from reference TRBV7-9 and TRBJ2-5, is DTGVSQNPRHKITKRGQNVTFRCDPISEHNRLYWYRQTLGQGPEFLTYFQNEAQLEKSRLLSDRFSAERPKGSFSTLEIQRTEQGDSAMYLCASRNNPGQGAETQYFGPGTRLLVL.